This T cell receptor beta chain was identified during a study of vaccination effects on CD4 cells after COVID-19. Study findings and constraints: The study enrolled few convalescent patients and sampled no early post-infection timepoints. Pronounced clonal contraction occurred in clones induced by infection and by vaccine late after vaccination.

This table comes from immunoSEQ multiplex PCR, and its TCRdb copy is limited to in-frame clones, with some not included. The sample shows 25,000 to 30,000 clones, 73% of them seen only once. In the case of this clone: Its antigen remains unidentified.

Expansion with viral peptide pools was applied to antigen-specific CD4+ T cells by the ViraFEST assay prior to sequencing. When less than 13 days of culture had elapsed, CD4+ T cells were isolated. Each participant was administered two doses of either the BNT162b2 or the mRNA-1273 vaccine. With roughly 10 ug/ml peptides and 9 to 10 IU/ml IL-2, fewer than 2.5 million PBMC per well were cultured. Cultures got half-medium changes with IL-2 on days 3 and 7. This specimen was CD4+ T cells from PBMCs cultured with HCoV-NL63 spike peptides, taken after COVID-19 vaccination. The origin of this receptor is a human donor who received a COVID-19 vaccine.

The CDR3 sequence is CASSVRGDGYTF. CDR3 DNA sequence: TGTGCCAGCAGCGTACGGGGGGACGGCTACACCTTC. The chain employs TRBV9 and TRBJ1-2; tentatively, D is TRBD1 (5 bases). The germline V gene has CDR1 SGDLS and CDR2 YYNGEE. Trimming took 1 base from V and 8 from J, leaving 9 bases between them. The CDR3 is made up of 12 amino acids.